This T cell receptor beta chain was recorded in a study of control samples from healthy donors and cancer patients. Assay: immunoSEQ multiplex PCR; the TCRdb copy retains only in-frame clones and omits some. The sample lists 150,000 or so clones, just over 90% occurring once. Germline loops: CDR1 MNHEY, CDR2 SVGAGI. Trimming took 8 bases from V and 3 from J, leaving 8 bases between them. The length of the CDR3 is 12 residues. A single count supports this clone. Sequenced sample: blood. This sequence originates from a woman aged 55-75 years in good health. The chain uses TRBV6-5 and TRBJ1-5; possibly TRBD1 for D (5 bases). This CDR3 reads CASRGVNQPQHF. CDR3 bases: TGTGCCAGCCGAGGGGTCAATCAGCCCCAGCATTTT.